This is a list of T cell receptor beta chains from one sample in a study of regulatory T cells in long-lasting Graves disease. In TCRdb, the multiplex PCR reads were re-called with MiXCR into one record per CDR3 protein. The data show 400,000 to 500,000 distinct CDR3 sequences, less than 25% seen once. Sequences were derived from peripheral blood mononuclear cells (PBMCs), sampled when the disease was refractory, from a patient treated with antithyroid drugs. All receptors derive from a female donor with Graves disease. CDR3s include the opening cysteine and the closing phenylalanine or tryptophan. D genes are given only for firm matches. A row's size may be missing; if present it is once, few, many or a size class.

V gene: TRBV19; D gene: -; clone size: -; J gene: TRBJ2-1; CDR3 DNA: TGTGCCAGTGCCCCGAGCCAAAGCTCCTACAATGAGCAGTTCTTC; CDR3 protein: CASAPSQSSYNEQFF
V gene: TRBV6-1; D gene: -; clone size: many; J gene: TRBJ1-6; CDR3 DNA: TGTGCCAGGGGACCGCACCACAGGGTGGATAATTCACCCCTCCACTTT; CDR3 protein: CARGPHHRVDNSPLHF
V gene: TRBV19; D gene: TRBD1; clone size: -; J gene: TRBJ1-5; CDR3 DNA: TGTGCCAGTACCCCCGGGACAGGGTCCGTTGTCCCCCAGCATTTT; CDR3 protein: CASTPGTGSVVPQHF
V gene: TRBV2; D gene: -; clone size: few; J gene: TRBJ2-3; CDR3 DNA: TGTGCCAGCAAGGACGGAGTAGGCGCAGATACGCAGTATTTT; CDR3 protein: CASKDGVGADTQYF
V gene: TRBV6-5; D gene: -; clone size: many; J gene: TRBJ2-7; CDR3 DNA: TGTGCCAGCAGCTACCGGGACTCCTCCTACGAGCAGTACTTC; CDR3 protein: CASSYRDSSYEQYF
V gene: TRBV28; D gene: -; clone size: few; J gene: TRBJ2-6; CDR3 DNA: TGTGCCAGCAGTGGTACAGGCCCCTCTGGGGCCAACGTCCTGACTTTC; CDR3 protein: CASSGTGPSGANVLTF
V gene: TRBV7-3; D gene: TRBD1; clone size: -; J gene: TRBJ2-3; CDR3 DNA: TGTGCCAGCAGCTTAGATAATAGGGACAGCTACACAGATACGCAGTATTTT; CDR3 protein: CASSLDNRDSYTDTQYF
V gene: TRBV28; D gene: -; clone size: many; J gene: TRBJ2-7; CDR3 DNA: TGTGCCAGCAGTTCCCCACGCGGCTACGAGCAGTACTTC; CDR3 protein: CASSSPRGYEQYF
V gene: TRBV6-1; D gene: TRBD1; clone size: -; J gene: TRBJ1-4; CDR3 DNA: TGTGCCAGCACCCAGGGGGCGGCTAATGAAAAACTGTTTTTT; CDR3 protein: CASTQGAANEKLFF
V gene: TRBV2; D gene: -; clone size: many; J gene: TRBJ2-2; CDR3 DNA: TGTGCCAGCACCGAAGGGGGAACCGGGGAGCTGTTTTTT; CDR3 protein: CASTEGGTGELFF
V gene: TRBV10-3; D gene: TRBD1; clone size: few; J gene: TRBJ1-2; CDR3 DNA: TGTGCCATCAGCGGACAGGGGGCGGGGGGCTACACCTTC; CDR3 protein: CAISGQGAGGYTF
V gene: TRBV19; D gene: TRBD1; clone size: -; J gene: TRBJ2-7; CDR3 DNA: TGTGCCAGTAGTATAGACCCGGGACAGGGGATCCACGAGCAGTACTTC; CDR3 protein: CASSIDPGQGIHEQYF
V gene: TRBV4-2; D gene: TRBD1; clone size: few; J gene: TRBJ1-1; CDR3 DNA: TGTGCCAGCAGCCCGACAGGGTTCGTGAACACTGAAGCTTTCTTT; CDR3 protein: CASSPTGFVNTEAFF
V gene: TRBV5-1; D gene: TRBD2; clone size: -; J gene: TRBJ2-3; CDR3 DNA: TGCGCCAGCAGGAGGGAGGGGCAGGCAGATACGCAGTATTTT; CDR3 protein: CASRREGQADTQYF
V gene: TRBV28; D gene: TRBD1; clone size: many; J gene: TRBJ2-5; CDR3 DNA: TGTGCCAGCAGCCCAGGGGGTCAGGAGACCCAGTACTTC; CDR3 protein: CASSPGGQETQYF
V gene: TRBV6-1; D gene: -; clone size: many; J gene: TRBJ1-6; CDR3 DNA: TGTGCCAGCAGGCAAGGGAATTCACCCCTCCACTTT; CDR3 protein: CASRQGNSPLHF
V gene: TRBV15; D gene: TRBD2; clone size: many; J gene: TRBJ2-5; CDR3 DNA: TGTGCCACCAGCAGAGGAGGGGCTAGCGGGAGATCGTACTTC; CDR3 protein: CATSRGGASGRSYF
V gene: TRBV28; D gene: TRBD2; clone size: -; J gene: TRBJ2-3; CDR3 DNA: TGTGCCAGCAGTTTAGCGGGGGTTTCAGATACGCAGTATTTT; CDR3 protein: CASSLAGVSDTQYF
V gene: TRBV19; D gene: -; clone size: -; J gene: TRBJ1-3; CDR3 DNA: TGTGCCAGCCAACAGTGGGACTCTGGAAACACCATATATTTT; CDR3 protein: CASQQWDSGNTIYF
V gene: TRBV2; D gene: -; clone size: many; J gene: TRBJ1-4; CDR3 DNA: TGTGCCAGCACCCGTAGGGGCGGGCGCGAAAAACTGTTTTTT; CDR3 protein: CASTRRGGREKLFF
V gene: TRBV7-9; D gene: -; clone size: -; J gene: TRBJ1-2; CDR3 DNA: TGTGCCAGTAGCAGGATGCACAGCTATGGCTACACCTTC; CDR3 protein: CASSRMHSYGYTF
V gene: TRBV5-1; D gene: TRBD1; clone size: -; J gene: TRBJ2-7; CDR3 DNA: TGCGCCAGCAGCTTGGATCCGGGACAGATCTACGAGCAGTACTTC; CDR3 protein: CASSLDPGQIYEQYF
V gene: TRBV9; D gene: TRBD1; clone size: few; J gene: TRBJ1-1; CDR3 DNA: TGTGCCAGCAGCGTAGACCCGACAGGGGGTGTGAACACTGAAGCTTTCTTT; CDR3 protein: CASSVDPTGGVNTEAFF
V gene: TRBV14; D gene: TRBD2; clone size: few; J gene: TRBJ2-7; CDR3 DNA: TGTGCCAGCAGCCGAGTGAGCGGGAGCTCCTACGAGCAGTACTTC; CDR3 protein: CASSRVSGSSYEQYF
V gene: TRBV7-9; D gene: -; clone size: once; J gene: TRBJ2-7; CDR3 DNA: TGTGCCAGCAGCTTATATGGGAGCTCCTACGAGCAGTACTTC; CDR3 protein: CASSLYGSSYEQYF
V gene: TRBV6-1; D gene: -; clone size: many; J gene: TRBJ2-6; CDR3 DNA: TGTGCCAGCAGTCCGAGGGACGGGGCTGGGGCCAACGTCCTGACTTTC; CDR3 protein: CASSPRDGAGANVLTF
V gene: TRBV10-3; D gene: TRBD2; clone size: -; J gene: TRBJ2-2; CDR3 DNA: TGTGCCATCAGTGAGTCGGGTGGACTAGCGCCCGGGGAGCTGTTTTTT; CDR3 protein: CAISESGGLAPGELFF
V gene: TRBV20-1; D gene: TRBD1; clone size: -; J gene: TRBJ1-1; CDR3 DNA: TGCAGGGGGGGACAGGGACCTGAAGCTTTCTTT; CDR3 protein: CRGGQGPEAFF
V gene: TRBV28; D gene: -; clone size: many; J gene: TRBJ2-7; CDR3 DNA: TGTGCCAGCAGCATTACAAGGCTACCCGAGCAGTACTTC; CDR3 protein: CASSITRLPEQYF
V gene: TRBV7-2; D gene: -; clone size: many; J gene: TRBJ1-2; CDR3 DNA: TGTGCCAGCAGCTTAGTTCAAGGCTACACCTTC; CDR3 protein: CASSLVQGYTF
V gene: TRBV20-1; D gene: TRBD2; clone size: few; J gene: TRBJ2-7; CDR3 DNA: TGCAGTGCCAAGAGCGGGAGCGCCTACGAGCAGTACTTC; CDR3 protein: CSAKSGSAYEQYF
V gene: TRBV20-1; D gene: -; clone size: many; J gene: TRBJ2-5; CDR3 DNA: TGCAGTGCTAGGCTCCGGGACCGGGAGACCCAGTACTTC; CDR3 protein: CSARLRDRETQYF
V gene: TRBV19; D gene: TRBD1; clone size: -; J gene: TRBJ1-2; CDR3 DNA: TGTGCCAGTAGCTACGGCGCCGCACTTCACGCTCGAGGGGGCGTAAACTATGGCTACACCTTC; CDR3 protein: CASSYGAALHARGGVNYGYTF
V gene: TRBV30; D gene: -; clone size: many; J gene: TRBJ1-1; CDR3 DNA: TGTGCTGTAATTCGAAACACTGAAGCTTTCTTT; CDR3 protein: CAVIRNTEAFF
V gene: TRBV12-3/TRBV12-4; D gene: -; clone size: -; J gene: TRBJ1-1; CDR3 DNA: TGTGCCAGCAGCGACGACACTGAAGCTTTCTTT; CDR3 protein: CASSDDTEAFF
V gene: TRBV20-1; D gene: -; clone size: -; J gene: TRBJ2-7; CDR3 DNA: TGCAGTACCCTTCCCGGCGGGGCCTACGAGCAGTACTTC; CDR3 protein: CSTLPGGAYEQYF
V gene: TRBV5-1; D gene: TRBD1; clone size: -; J gene: TRBJ1-1; CDR3 DNA: TGCGCCAGCACACCGGGGGGACAGGGCGTTGTGTACACTGAAGCTTTCTTT; CDR3 protein: CASTPGGQGVVYTEAFF
V gene: TRBV28; D gene: -; clone size: many; J gene: TRBJ2-7; CDR3 DNA: TGTGCCAGCAGTTTAATAAGGAGCTCCTACGAGCAGTACTTC; CDR3 protein: CASSLIRSSYEQYF
V gene: TRBV9; D gene: -; clone size: many; J gene: TRBJ1-3; CDR3 DNA: TGTGCCAGCAGCGTACGACCCGCAGGAAGCTCTGGAAACACCATATATTTT; CDR3 protein: CASSVRPAGSSGNTIYF
V gene: TRBV20-1; D gene: TRBD1; clone size: many; J gene: TRBJ1-2; CDR3 DNA: TGCAGTGCTTGGACAGGCACCATTAGCTACACCTTC; CDR3 protein: CSAWTGTISYTF
V gene: TRBV6-1; D gene: TRBD1; clone size: few; J gene: TRBJ1-5; CDR3 DNA: TGTGCCAGCAGTCCGACCGGGACAGGGGTAATCGGAGGCAATCAGCCCCAGCATTTT; CDR3 protein: CASSPTGTGVIGGNQPQHF
V gene: TRBV7-9; D gene: TRBD1; clone size: few; J gene: TRBJ2-7; CDR3 DNA: TGTGCCAGCAGCCCCCGGGACAGGGTGGACGAGCAGTACTTC; CDR3 protein: CASSPRDRVDEQYF
V gene: TRBV12-3/TRBV12-4; D gene: -; clone size: few; J gene: TRBJ2-1; CDR3 DNA: TGTGCCAGCGGATACTCAGGGAATGAGCAGTTCTTC; CDR3 protein: CASGYSGNEQFF
V gene: TRBV4-2; D gene: TRBD1; clone size: few; J gene: TRBJ1-3; CDR3 DNA: TGTGCCAGCACCTATGCAGGGGGCTCTGGAAACACCATATATTTT; CDR3 protein: CASTYAGGSGNTIYF
V gene: TRBV28; D gene: -; clone size: -; J gene: TRBJ2-1; CDR3 DNA: TGTGCCAGCAGTTCCCCTTCTCGGGAGCAGTTCTTC; CDR3 protein: CASSSPSREQFF
V gene: TRBV6-1; D gene: -; clone size: many; J gene: TRBJ2-5; CDR3 DNA: TGTGCCAGCCAGGGAGGGGGCCAAGAGACCCAGTACTTC; CDR3 protein: CASQGGGQETQYF
V gene: TRBV7-6; D gene: -; clone size: many; J gene: TRBJ2-7; CDR3 DNA: TGTGCCAGCAGCTTCCGGGACTTATCCTACGAGCAGTACTTC; CDR3 protein: CASSFRDLSYEQYF
V gene: TRBV6-1; D gene: -; clone size: -; J gene: TRBJ2-1; CDR3 DNA: TGTGCCAGCATACTTTCCCCAGGTATGAAGTACAATGAGCAGTTCTTC; CDR3 protein: CASILSPGMKYNEQFF
V gene: TRBV29-1; D gene: TRBD1; clone size: few; J gene: TRBJ1-1; CDR3 DNA: TGCAGCGTTACTCGACAGGGGGAAGCTTTCTTT; CDR3 protein: CSVTRQGEAFF
V gene: TRBV5-1; D gene: -; clone size: few; J gene: TRBJ2-2; CDR3 DNA: TGCGCCAGCAGCTTGGAGGTCGCTTCGAACACCGGGGAGCTGTTTTTT; CDR3 protein: CASSLEVASNTGELFF
V gene: TRBV27; D gene: -; clone size: -; J gene: TRBJ2-7; CDR3 DNA: TGTGCTGGGGGCAGGAGCACCTACGAGCAGTACTTC; CDR3 protein: CAGGRSTYEQYF
V gene: TRBV18; D gene: TRBD1; clone size: many; J gene: TRBJ2-7; CDR3 DNA: TGTGCCAGCTCACCCTACCGACAGGGGGGCATGTACGAGCAGTACTTC; CDR3 protein: CASSPYRQGGMYEQYF
V gene: TRBV19; D gene: -; clone size: -; J gene: TRBJ2-7; CDR3 DNA: TGTGCCAGTAGTCCACTAGCCGCCATGAACGAGCAGTACTTC; CDR3 protein: CASSPLAAMNEQYF
V gene: TRBV7-3; D gene: TRBD2; clone size: -; J gene: TRBJ2-2; CDR3 DNA: TGTGCCAGCAGGCCGGGACTAGCGGACACCGGGGAGCTGTTTTTT; CDR3 protein: CASRPGLADTGELFF
V gene: TRBV20-1; D gene: TRBD1; clone size: many; J gene: TRBJ2-5; CDR3 DNA: TGCAGTGCTAGTCCCACAGGGGGCAACTACCAAGAGACCCAGTACTTC; CDR3 protein: CSASPTGGNYQETQYF